Each of the 20 T cell receptor beta chains below was sequenced from the same sample in a study of regulatory T cells in long-lasting Graves disease. To make TCR beta libraries, researchers used iRepertoire HTBI primers and Arm-PCR of CDR3 regions. Using its own MiXCR run on the multiplex PCR reads, TCRdb lists one record per CDR3 protein. The sample shows 450,000 to 700,000 distinct CDR3 sequences, less than 15% of them seen only once. Indicated time point: newly diagnosed GD, antithyroid drugs for less than 3 months. From PBMCs, RNA was extracted and then used to make the TCR library. These records were also assigned to another study, of T cells in Graves' hyperthyroidism and ophthalmopathy.

This specimen was peripheral blood mononuclear cells (PBMCs), taken at new diagnosis, from a patient treated with antithyroid drugs. The receptors were gathered from a man aged 30 to 39 with Graves disease.

This clonotype was counted ten times or more. V is TRBV9 and J is TRBJ1-1, with D possibly being TRBD1 (5 bases). The CDR3 consists of 15 residues. Deletions cut 4 bases from V and 0 bases from J, with 13 bases between. Per germline, CDR1 SGDLS and CDR2 YYNGEE. The CDR3 nucleotides are TGTGCCAGCAGCTTTAGGGGAGGTGTGAACACTGAAGCTTTCTTT. This sequence encodes CASSFRGGVNTEAFF. Combining the CDR3 with reference TRBV9 and TRBJ1-1 gives the whole variable domain DSGVTQTPKHLITATGQRVTLRCSPRSGDLSVYWYQQSLDQGLQFLIQYYNGEERAKGNILERFSAQQFPDLHSELNLSSLELGDSALYFCASSFRGGVNTEAFFGQGTRLTVV.

In this sample, this clonotype turned up once. A read error may be the cause here, since a much bigger clone is one base away. J is TRBJ2-3 and V is TRBV24-1; D call uncertain. Germline lookup yields CDR1 KGHDR and CDR2 SFDVKD. Trimming cost V 6 bases and J 5 bases, with 5 bases left between them. The CDR3 is 11 amino acids. CDR3 sequence reads: CATSIVDTQYF. CDR3 sequence (DNA): TGTGCCACCAGTATTGTAGATACGCAGTATTTT.

This clonotype was recorded a few times. The V and J genes are TRBV20-1 and TRBJ1-6, with D perhaps matching TRBD1 (5 bases). The germline V gene encodes CDR1 DFQATT and CDR2 SNEGSKA (reference sequence). V was shortened by 8 bases and J by 5 bases, with 16 bases between the two germline ends. This CDR3 comprises 14 residues. DNA for the CDR3: TGCAGTACAGGCGGACTAGGGGATAATTCACCCCTCCACTTT. It codes for CSTGGLGDNSPLHF.

The V and J genes are TRBV7-9 and TRBJ2-5, with D tentatively TRBD2 (6 bases). Deletions cut 4 bases from V and 5 bases from J, with 14 bases between. There are 14 residues in the CDR3. The V gene's germline CDR1 is SEHNR and CDR2 FQNEAQ (reference sequence). The CDR3 nucleotides are TGTGCCAGCAGCTGGACTAATTATTTGGAGACCCAGTACTTC. It codes for CASSWTNYLETQYF.

CDR3 amino acids: CASSYSRGNKNIQYF. The CDR3 DNA reads TGTGCCAGCAGTTACTCAAGGGGTAACAAAAACATTCAGTACTTC. V and J are TRBV6-9 and TRBJ2-4; the D gene is possibly TRBD1 (5 bases). Trimming stripped 3 bases from V and 3 bases from J, with 12 bases between. The CDR3 contains 15 residues. The germline gives CDR1 MNHGY, CDR2 SVAAGI.

Ten or more counts support this clonotype. The chain uses TRBV12-3 or TRBV12-4 and TRBJ1-5; tentatively, D is TRBD1 (6 bases). This CDR3 has 17 amino acids. The V and J ends lost 2 bases and 1 base respectively, with 15 bases between them. The CDR3 DNA follows: TGTGCCAGCAGTTTATCCTCAGCGCAGGGGAGCAATCAGCCCCAGCATTTT. This gives the protein CASSLSSAQGSNQPQHF.

This clonotype was detected many times. The V gene is TRBV7-8, the J gene TRBJ2-3, with 8 nucleotides matching TRBD2. The V gene end was trimmed by 4 bases and the J gene end by 5 bases; junction bases not matched to a gene: 14. The CDR3 loop spans 17 amino acids. Germline loops: CDR1 SGHVS, CDR2 FQNEAQ. The CDR3 sequence is CASSSRGGAGGGDTQYF. The CDR3 coding sequence is TGTGCCAGCAGCTCTAGGGGGGGTGCGGGAGGAGGAGATACGCAGTATTTT.

V gene TRBV14 combines with J gene TRBJ1-1; unclear D gene. The germline V gene encodes CDR1 SGHDN and CDR2 FVKESK. The V end was cut by 1 base, the J end by 6 bases, with 12 bases between. The CDR3 contains 14 residues. The CDR3 protein is CASSQVIGPAEAFF. As DNA, the CDR3 is TGTGCCAGCAGCCAAGTAATAGGCCCCGCTGAAGCTTTCTTT.

As to this clonotype: A much more abundant neighbour one base away suggests this may be a read error. J is TRBJ1-1 and V is TRBV6-2 or TRBV6-3; D unresolved. Germline CDR1 reads MNHEY; CDR2 reads SVGEGT. CDR3 length equals 11 residues. Here the CDR3 DNA reads TGTGCCAGCAGACTATACACTGAATCTTTCTTT. The encoded protein is CASRLYTESFF.

This clonotype was counted only a few times. The chain employs TRBV10-3 and TRBJ2-6; 11 bases are a match to TRBD1. V was pared by 7 bases and J by 4 bases, with 6 bases of the junction left unmatched. The length of the CDR3 is 16 residues. Germline CDR1 ENHRY, CDR2 SYGVKD. The CDR3 DNA reads as TGTGCCATCAAAGGACAGGGGGCGGGCGGGGCCAACGTCCTGACTTTC. This codes for CAIKGQGAGGANVLTF.

This clonotype was picked up a small number of times. This rearrangement joins TRBV4-1 to TRBJ2-3, with 12 nucleotides matching TRBD2. J was trimmed by 4 bases and V by 4 bases; bases with no gene match: 9. From germline, CDR1 is MGHRA and CDR2 YSYEKL. This CDR3 spans 17 amino acids. The CDR3 here is CASSRLGLAGPADTQYF. The CDR3 bases are TGCGCCAGCAGCCGATTAGGACTAGCGGGACCCGCAGATACGCAGTATTTT.

V gene TRBV4-1 combines with J gene TRBJ2-5; TRBD2 matches 13 bases. The CDR3 has 15 residues. V gave up 4 bases and J gave up 5 bases; unmatched junction bases: 4. Germline values: CDR1 MGHRA, CDR2 YSYEKL. The DNA of the CDR3 is TGCGCCAGCAGCCGAGGGACTAGCGGGGAGGAGACCCAGTACTTC. This encodes CASSRGTSGEETQYF.

This clonotype was counted ten times or more. V is TRBV6-4 and J is TRBJ2-1; TRBD2 might be the D (6 bases). Germline loops: CDR1 MRHNA, CDR2 SNTAGT. Trimming shortened V by 8 bases and J by 10 bases, and 33 bases separated the two germline ends. There are 18 residues in the CDR3. The CDR3 reads CASQPAPRGGGALGEQFF. The DNA for the CDR3 is TGTGCCAGCCAGCCCGCGCCCCGTGGTGGCGGGGCGTTGGGCGAGCAGTTCTTC.

Only a few counts were recorded for this clonotype. The rearrangement uses TRBV5-4 and TRBJ1-2, with D perhaps matching TRBD1 (5 bases). Germline CDR1 is SGHNT and CDR2 is YYREEE (reference sequence). With 1 base removed from V and 2 bases from J, the gap between germline ends came to 9 bases. This CDR3 is built from 14 residues. This chain's CDR3 is CASSLLSGNYGYTF. The CDR3 DNA follows: TGTGCCAGCAGCTTGTTGTCAGGGAACTATGGCTACACCTTC.

This clonotype was detected ten times or more. The chain has TRBV2 and TRBJ2-7; TRBD2 agrees at 16 bases. Unmatched junction bases numbered 10, after V lost 8 bases and J lost 3 bases. In germline, CDR1 is SNHLY, CDR2 FYNNEI. The CDR3 totals 17 residues. The CDR3: CASYPGTSGRGGYEQYF. CDR3 coding DNA: TGTGCCAGCTACCCCGGGACTAGCGGGAGGGGGGGCTACGAGCAGTACTTC. Complete variable domain (other parts from reference TRBV2 and TRBJ2-7): EPEVTQTPSHQVTQMGQEVILRCVPISNHLYFYWYRQILGQKVEFLVSFYNNEISEKSEIFDDQFSVERPDGSNFTLKIRSTKLEDSAMYFCASYPGTSGRGGYEQYFGPGTRLTVT.

This chain links TRBV29-1 with TRBJ1-2, with TRBD1 as a possible D gene (5 bases). V shed 3 bases and J shed 7 bases, with 18 bases lying between them. Germline-derived CDR1 and CDR2 are SQVTM and ANQGSEA. This CDR3 is built from 14 residues. The CDR3 reads CSVEASGRWVGYTF. CDR3 in DNA: TGCAGCGTTGAGGCCTCAGGGAGATGGGTTGGCTACACCTTC.

The table lists this clonotype with many counts. This chain links TRBV29-1 with TRBJ1-2; no firm D call. Germline V CDR1 and CDR2: SQVTM, ANQGSEA. This CDR3 is built from 12 residues. The V gene lost 3 bases and the J gene lost 3 bases, with 8 bases spanning the gap. The CDR3 region has the DNA TGCAGCGTTGAGGCCCACGACTATGGCTACACCTTC. Residues: CSVEAHDYGYTF.

In this sample, this clonotype turned up many times. The chain employs TRBV27 and TRBJ2-1; D is perhaps TRBD2 (7 bases). Germline V gene lookup returns CDR1 MNHEY and CDR2 SMNVEV (reference sequence). The CDR3 consists of 15 residues. V lost 5 bases and J 4 bases, leaving 15 bases between the germline ends. For the CDR3, the DNA is TGTGCCAGCAGTAGGGGGGGGGCGGGGTACAATGAGCAGTTCTTC. This translates into CASSRGGAGYNEQFF.

The table lists this clonotype with many counts. The gene calls are TRBV12-5 and TRBJ2-5; D gene ambiguous. CDR1 and CDR2 from the germline V gene are LGHNT and FRNRAP. The CDR3 is 16 amino acids. Trimming left V 1 base short and J 3 bases short, with 15 bases between. The CDR3 spells CASGLGHLGKKETQYF. The CDR3 bases are TGTGCTAGTGGTTTGGGACACCTAGGCAAAAAAGAGACCCAGTACTTC.

The V gene is TRBV5-4, the J gene TRBJ2-5; 7 bases match TRBD2. The V gene's germline CDR1 is SGHNT and CDR2 YYREEE (reference sequence). The trim removed 4 bases at V and 4 bases at J, leaving 4 bases unmatched. The CDR3 has 13 amino acids. CDR3 coding DNA: TGTGCCAGCAGCCATTTAGCGGGAGAGACCCAGTACTTC. The encoded protein is CASSHLAGETQYF.